A selection of T cell receptor beta chains follows, all from one sample in a study of T cells in Graves' hyperthyroidism and ophthalmopathy. TCRdb reprocessed the multiplex PCR reads via MiXCR and lists one record per CDR3 protein. The sample contains about 570,000 distinct CDR3 sequences, 35% to 55% of which appear only once. The sample consisted of peripheral blood or thyroid tissue (not recorded which). These receptors originate from an adult woman with Graves' disease, either hyperthyroidism or ophthalmopathy (not recorded which). Each CDR3 is given with its conserved first and last residue. The D gene is left open where the match is weak. Size is omitted from some rows. Given values are once, few, many or a class for expanded clones.

clone_size | j_call | v_call | d_call | cdr3_nt | cdr3_aa
- | TRBJ1-3 | TRBV7-2 | - | TGTGCCAGCAGCTTAGCGCAGCACTCTGGAAACACCATATATTTT | CASSLAQHSGNTIYF
- | TRBJ1-1 | TRBV4-2 | TRBD1 | TGTGCCAGCAGCCCCGAGACAGGGAGTTCTTTCTTT | CASSPETGSSFF
- | TRBJ1-3 | TRBV7-2 | - | TGTGCCAGCAGCTCATACATGACAGGAGCTGGAAACACCATATATTTT | CASSSYMTGAGNTIYF
- | TRBJ1-2 | TRBV7-9 | - | TGTGCCAGCATCAACTCCGGCGGGGGCGAATTTAGCTACACCTTC | CASINSGGGEFSYTF
many | TRBJ2-5 | TRBV6-1 | - | TGTGCCAGTAGACAGGAACTTCGAGAGACCCAGTACTTC | CASRQELRETQYF
once | TRBJ2-5 | TRBV15 | - | TGTGCCACCAGCAGCTTAGGACAGTACCAAGAGACCCAGTACTTC | CATSSLGQYQETQYF
many | TRBJ1-1 | TRBV10-2 | - | TGCGCCAGCAGTGACCCCGGGACACCGAACACTGAAGCTTTCTTT | CASSDPGTPNTEAFF
- | TRBJ2-5 | TRBV10-3 | - | TGTGCCATCAGTGAGTTGGAGATGATGGAGACCCAGTACTTC | CAISELEMMETQYF
- | TRBJ2-1 | TRBV11-2 | - | TGTGCCAGCAGCCAGCGCACAGGGTATGGTGAGCAGTTCTTC | CASSQRTGYGEQFF
many | TRBJ2-5 | TRBV11-2 | - | TGTGCCAGCAGCCCCACCATAGAGACCCAGTACTTC | CASSPTIETQYF
many | TRBJ1-1 | TRBV5-1 | TRBD1 | TGCGCCAGCAGCCGGATGTCAGGGGGCTGGACTGAAGCTTTCTTT | CASSRMSGGWTEAFF
- | TRBJ2-5 | TRBV2 | - | TGTGCCAGCAGTGCGCAGGATGTTGGCAATCAGCCCCAGTACTTC | CASSAQDVGNQPQYF
- | TRBJ2-6 | TRBV19 | - | - | CASSIEDEQYFGANVLTF
- | TRBJ1-2 | TRBV7-2 | TRBD1 | TGTGCCAGCAGCACACGAACCGGGACAGCCTATGGCTACACCTTC | CASSTRTGTAYGYTF
- | TRBJ1-5 | TRBV19 | TRBD1 | TGTGCCAGCCGGTGGGACAGGGGACGGAGTCAGCCCCAGCATTTT | CASRWDRGRSQPQHF
many | TRBJ1-2 | TRBV5-1 | - | TGCGCCAGCAGCCCACCTGACCCGCTCGGTGGCTACACCTTC | CASSPPDPLGGYTF
- | TRBJ2-5 | TRBV7-9 | TRBD2 | TGTGCCAGCAGCGCGATAGCGGGAAGGGAGACCCAGTACTTC | CASSAIAGRETQYF
- | TRBJ2-5 | TRBV12-3/TRBV12-4 | TRBD1 | TGTGCCAGCAGGGGGACAGGGAATCAGCCCCAGTACTTC | CASRGTGNQPQYF
many | TRBJ1-1 | TRBV12-3/TRBV12-4 | - | TGTGCCAGCAGGGCCGGGGGGGTATCCACTGAAGCTTTCTTT | CASRAGGVSTEAFF
many | TRBJ1-1 | TRBV5-1 | - | TGCGCCAGCAGCTTGGTTCCGGGTATGAACACTGAAGCTTTCTTT | CASSLVPGMNTEAFF
- | TRBJ1-2 | TRBV20-1 | - | TGCAGTGCTAGAGATCGCGGGGATATCTATGGCTACACCTTC | CSARDRGDIYGYTF